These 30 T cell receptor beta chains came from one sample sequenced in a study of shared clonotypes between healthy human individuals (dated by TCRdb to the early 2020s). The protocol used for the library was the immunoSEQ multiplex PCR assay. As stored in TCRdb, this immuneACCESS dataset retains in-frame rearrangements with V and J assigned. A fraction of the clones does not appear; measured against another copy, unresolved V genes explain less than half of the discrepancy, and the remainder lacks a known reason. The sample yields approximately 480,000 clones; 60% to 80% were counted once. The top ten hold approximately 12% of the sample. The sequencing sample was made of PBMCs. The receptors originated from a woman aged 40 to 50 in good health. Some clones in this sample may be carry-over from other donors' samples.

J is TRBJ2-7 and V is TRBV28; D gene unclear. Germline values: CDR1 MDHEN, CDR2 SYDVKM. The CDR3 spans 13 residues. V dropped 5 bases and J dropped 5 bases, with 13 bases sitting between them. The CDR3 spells CASSPPSKNEQYF. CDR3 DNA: TGTGCCAGCAGTCCCCCTTCAAAAAACGAGCAGTACTTC.

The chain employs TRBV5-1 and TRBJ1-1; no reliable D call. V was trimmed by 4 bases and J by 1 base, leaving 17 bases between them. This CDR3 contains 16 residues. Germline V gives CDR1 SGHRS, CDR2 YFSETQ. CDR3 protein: CASSVAPQVGNTEAFF. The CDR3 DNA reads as TGCGCCAGCAGCGTGGCACCTCAAGTTGGGAACACTGAAGCTTTCTTT.

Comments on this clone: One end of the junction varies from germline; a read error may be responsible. For the CDR3, the DNA is TGTGCCAGCAGCCCTAGCGGGAGTGACATTCGGTACTTC. It translates to CASSPSGSDIRYF. This chain connects TRBV11-3 to TRBJ2-4, with TRBD2 identical over 10 bases. The CDR3 is made up of 13 amino acids. Germline lookup yields CDR1 SGHNT and CDR2 YENEEA.

The CDR3, as DNA: TGTGCCAGCTCACCACGCGACAGGGTGGACAATGAGCAGTTCTTC. It specifies CASSPRDRVDNEQFF. The rearrangement links TRBV18 to TRBJ2-1; 7 bases align to TRBD1. The J segment lost 5 bases and the V segment lost 1 base, leaving 5 bases of the junction unmatched. Germline CDR1 and CDR2: KGHSH and LQKENI. The CDR3 consists of 15 residues.

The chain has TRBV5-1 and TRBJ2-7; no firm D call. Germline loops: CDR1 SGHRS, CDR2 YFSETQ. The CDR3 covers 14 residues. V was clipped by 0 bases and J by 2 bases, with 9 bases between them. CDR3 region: CASSLGVGTYEQYF. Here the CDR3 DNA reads TGCGCCAGCAGCTTGGGTGTCGGAACCTACGAGCAGTACTTC.

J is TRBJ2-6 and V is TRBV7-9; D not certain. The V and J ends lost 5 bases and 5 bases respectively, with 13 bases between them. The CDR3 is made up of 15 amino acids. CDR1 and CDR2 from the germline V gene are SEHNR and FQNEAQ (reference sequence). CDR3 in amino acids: CASSPTGVRANVLTF. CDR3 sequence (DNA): TGTGCCAGCAGCCCGACTGGGGTCAGGGCCAACGTCCTGACTTTC.

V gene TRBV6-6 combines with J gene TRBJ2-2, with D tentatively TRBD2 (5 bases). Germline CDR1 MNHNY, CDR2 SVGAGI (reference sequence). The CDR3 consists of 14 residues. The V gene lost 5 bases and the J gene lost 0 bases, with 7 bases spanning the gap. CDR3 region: CASSPGTNTGELFF. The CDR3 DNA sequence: TGTGCCAGCAGTCCCGGGACGAACACCGGGGAGCTGTTTTTT.

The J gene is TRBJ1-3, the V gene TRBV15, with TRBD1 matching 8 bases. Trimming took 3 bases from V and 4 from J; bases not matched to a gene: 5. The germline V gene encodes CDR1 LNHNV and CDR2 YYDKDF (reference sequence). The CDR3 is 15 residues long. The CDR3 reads CATSRGGQGGNTIYF. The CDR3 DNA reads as TGTGCCACCAGCAGGGGCGGACAGGGAGGAAACACCATATATTTT.

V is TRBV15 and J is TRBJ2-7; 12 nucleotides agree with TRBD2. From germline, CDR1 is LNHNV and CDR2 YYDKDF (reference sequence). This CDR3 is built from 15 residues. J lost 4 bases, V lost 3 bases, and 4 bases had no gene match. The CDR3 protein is CATSSRGLAGYEQYF. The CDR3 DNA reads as TGTGCCACCAGCAGTCGGGGACTAGCGGGTTACGAGCAGTACTTC.

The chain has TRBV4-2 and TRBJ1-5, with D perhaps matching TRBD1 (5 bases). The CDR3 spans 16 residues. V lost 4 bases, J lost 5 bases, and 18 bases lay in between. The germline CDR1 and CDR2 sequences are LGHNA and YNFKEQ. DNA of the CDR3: TGTGCCAGCAGCCCATCGGACGGAGGGGTTTATCAGCCCCAGCATTTT. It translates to CASSPSDGGVYQPQHF.

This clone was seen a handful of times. CDR3 DNA sequence: TGTGCCTGGAGTGGAGGACTCCTGAGCTCCTATAATTCACCCCTCCACTTT. Protein sequence: CAWSGGLLSSYNSPLHF. The chain uses TRBV30 and TRBJ1-6; D is uncertain. The germline V gene has CDR1 GTSNPN and CDR2 SVGIG (reference sequence). The CDR3 extends over 17 amino acids. Trimming left V 1 base short and J 0 bases short, with 13 bases between. Together with reference TRBV30 and TRBJ1-6, the CDR3 gives the full variable domain: SQTIHQWPATLVQPVGSPLSLECTVEGTSNPNLYWYRQAAGRGLQLLFYSVGIGQISSEVPQNLSASRPQDRQFILSSKKLLLSDSGFYLCAWSGGLLSSYNSPLHFGNGTRLTVT.

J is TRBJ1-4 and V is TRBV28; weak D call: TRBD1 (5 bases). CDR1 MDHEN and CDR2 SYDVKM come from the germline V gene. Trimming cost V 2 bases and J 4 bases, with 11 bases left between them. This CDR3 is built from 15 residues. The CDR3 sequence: CASSLRGVHNEKLFF. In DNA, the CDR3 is TGTGCCAGCAGTTTACGAGGGGTCCATAATGAAAAACTGTTTTTT.

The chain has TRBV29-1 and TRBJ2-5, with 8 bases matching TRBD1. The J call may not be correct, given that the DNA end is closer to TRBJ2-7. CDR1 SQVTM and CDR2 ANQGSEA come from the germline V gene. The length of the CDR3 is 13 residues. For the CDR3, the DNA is TGCAGCGTGGGTACAGGGGGTCCCTACGAGCAGTACTTC. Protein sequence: CSVGTGGPYEQYF.

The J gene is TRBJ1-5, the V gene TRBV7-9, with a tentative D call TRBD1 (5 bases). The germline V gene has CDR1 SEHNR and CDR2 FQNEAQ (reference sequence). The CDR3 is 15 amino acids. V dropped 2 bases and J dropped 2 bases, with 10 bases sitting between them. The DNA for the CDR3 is TGTGCCAGCAGCTTAATAGGGGACGGCAATCAGCCCCAGCATTTT. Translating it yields CASSLIGDGNQPQHF.

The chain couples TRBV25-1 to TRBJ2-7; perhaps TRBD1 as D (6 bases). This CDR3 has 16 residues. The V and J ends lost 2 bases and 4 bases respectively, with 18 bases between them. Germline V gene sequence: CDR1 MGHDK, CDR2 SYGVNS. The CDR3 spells CASSELGRGTGYEQYF. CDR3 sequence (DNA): TGTGCCAGCAGTGAACTTGGCAGGGGAACTGGGTACGAGCAGTACTTC.

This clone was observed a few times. The CDR3 DNA is TGTGCCAGCAGCTTAGTGGGGATCGCTGGAAACACCATATATTTT. This gives the protein CASSLVGIAGNTIYF. The V call is TRBV7-9, the J call TRBJ1-3; D gene uncertain. Germline CDR1 SEHNR, CDR2 FQNEAQ (reference sequence). The CDR3 is 15 residues long. The V end lost 1 base, the J end lost 2 bases, and 9 bases lay between the germline ends.

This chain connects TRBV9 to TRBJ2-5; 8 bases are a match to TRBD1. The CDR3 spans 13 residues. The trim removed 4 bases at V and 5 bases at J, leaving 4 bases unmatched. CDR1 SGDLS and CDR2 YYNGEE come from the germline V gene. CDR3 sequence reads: CASSSGGGETQYF. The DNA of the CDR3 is TGTGCCAGCAGCTCAGGGGGCGGGGAGACCCAGTACTTC.

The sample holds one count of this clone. DNA of the CDR3: TGTGCCAGCCAATCACAGGGTTCCTACAATGAGCAGTTCTTC. Translation gives CASQSQGSYNEQFF. This chain connects TRBV19 to TRBJ2-1; TRBD1 might be the D (6 bases). Looked up from germline, CDR1 is LNHDA and CDR2 is SQIVND (reference sequence). The CDR3 length is 14 residues. V dropped 9 bases and J dropped 1 base, with 13 bases sitting between them.

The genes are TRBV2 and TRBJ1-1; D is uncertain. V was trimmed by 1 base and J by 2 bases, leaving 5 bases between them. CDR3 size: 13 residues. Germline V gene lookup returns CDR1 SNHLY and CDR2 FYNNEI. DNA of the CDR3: TGTGCCAGCAGTGAAGAGATTAACACTGAAGCTTTCTTT. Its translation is CASSEEINTEAFF.

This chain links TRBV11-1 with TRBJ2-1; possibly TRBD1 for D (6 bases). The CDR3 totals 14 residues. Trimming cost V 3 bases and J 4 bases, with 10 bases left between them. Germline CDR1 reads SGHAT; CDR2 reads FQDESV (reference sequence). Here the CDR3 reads CASSFDRNYNEQFF. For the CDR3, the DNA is TGTGCCAGCAGCTTTGACAGGAATTACAATGAGCAGTTCTTC.

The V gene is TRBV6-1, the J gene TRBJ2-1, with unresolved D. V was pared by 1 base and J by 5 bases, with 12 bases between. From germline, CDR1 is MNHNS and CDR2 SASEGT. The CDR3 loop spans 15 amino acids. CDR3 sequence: CASSEDRSRNNEQFF. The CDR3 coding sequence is TGTGCCAGCAGTGAAGATAGGTCGCGGAACAATGAGCAGTTCTTC.

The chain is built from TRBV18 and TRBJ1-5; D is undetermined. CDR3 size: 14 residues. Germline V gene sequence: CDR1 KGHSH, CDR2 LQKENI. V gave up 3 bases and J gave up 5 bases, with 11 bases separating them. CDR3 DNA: TGTGCCAGCTCACCCGGGGAGAATGATCAGCCCCAGCATTTT. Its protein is CASSPGENDQPQHF.

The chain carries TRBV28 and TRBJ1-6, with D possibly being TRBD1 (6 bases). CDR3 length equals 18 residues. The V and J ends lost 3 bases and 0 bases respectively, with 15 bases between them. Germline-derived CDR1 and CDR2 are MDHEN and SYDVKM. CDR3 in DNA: TGTGCCAGCAGTTTCCCCCGTACAGGGAGCTCCTATAATTCACCCCTCCACTTT. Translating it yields CASSFPRTGSSYNSPLHF. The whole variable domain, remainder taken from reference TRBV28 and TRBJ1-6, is DVKVTQSSRYLVKRTGEKVFLECVQDMDHENMFWYRQDPGLGLRLIYFSYDVKMKEKGDIPEGYSVSREKKERFSLILESASTNQTSMYLCASSFPRTGSSYNSPLHFGNGTRLTVT.

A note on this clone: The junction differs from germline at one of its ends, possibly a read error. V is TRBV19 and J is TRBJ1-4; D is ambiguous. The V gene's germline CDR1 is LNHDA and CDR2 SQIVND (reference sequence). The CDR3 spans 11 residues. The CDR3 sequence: CASSTGRFSKF. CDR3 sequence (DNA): TGTGCCAGTAGTACCGGACGTTTTTCCAAATTT. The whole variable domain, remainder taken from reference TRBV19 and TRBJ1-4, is DGGITQSPKYLFRKEGQNVTLSCEQNLNHDAMYWYRQDPGQGLRLIYYSQIVNDFQKGDIAEGYSVSREKKESFPLTVTSAQKNPTAFYLCASSTGRFSKFGSGTQLSVL.

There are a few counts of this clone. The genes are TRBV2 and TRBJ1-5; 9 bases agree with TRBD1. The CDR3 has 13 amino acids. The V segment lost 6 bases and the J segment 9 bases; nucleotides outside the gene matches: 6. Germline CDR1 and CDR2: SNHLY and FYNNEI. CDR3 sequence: CASRGTGNWPQHF. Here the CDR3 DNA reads TGTGCCAGCAGGGGGACAGGGAATTGGCCCCAGCATTTT.

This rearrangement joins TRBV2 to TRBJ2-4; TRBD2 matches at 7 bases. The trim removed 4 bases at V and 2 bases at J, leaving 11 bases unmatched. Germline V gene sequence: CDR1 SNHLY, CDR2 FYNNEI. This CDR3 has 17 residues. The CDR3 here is CASSGAGAGLTKNIQYF. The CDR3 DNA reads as TGTGCCAGCAGTGGTGCGGGAGCGGGGCTGACCAAAAACATTCAGTACTTC.

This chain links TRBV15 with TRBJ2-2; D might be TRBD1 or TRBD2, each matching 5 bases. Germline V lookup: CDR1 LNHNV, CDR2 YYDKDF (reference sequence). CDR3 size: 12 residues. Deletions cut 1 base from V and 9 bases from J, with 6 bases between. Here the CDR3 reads CATSRGGRELFF. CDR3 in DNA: TGTGCCACCAGCAGAGGGGGGAGGGAGCTGTTTTTT.

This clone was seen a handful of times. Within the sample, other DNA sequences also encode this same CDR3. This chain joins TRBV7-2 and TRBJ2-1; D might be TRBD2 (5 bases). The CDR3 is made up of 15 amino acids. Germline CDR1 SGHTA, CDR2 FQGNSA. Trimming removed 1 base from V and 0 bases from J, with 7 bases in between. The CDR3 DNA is TGTGCCAGCAGCTTAGGCGGGCGCTCCTACAATGAGCAGTTCTTC. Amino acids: CASSLGGRSYNEQFF.

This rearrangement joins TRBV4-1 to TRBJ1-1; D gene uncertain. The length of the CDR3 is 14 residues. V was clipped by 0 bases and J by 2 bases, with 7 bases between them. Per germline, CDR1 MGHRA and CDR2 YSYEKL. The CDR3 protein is CASSQEWGNTEAFF. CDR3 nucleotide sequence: TGCGCCAGCAGCCAAGAATGGGGAAACACTGAAGCTTTCTTT.

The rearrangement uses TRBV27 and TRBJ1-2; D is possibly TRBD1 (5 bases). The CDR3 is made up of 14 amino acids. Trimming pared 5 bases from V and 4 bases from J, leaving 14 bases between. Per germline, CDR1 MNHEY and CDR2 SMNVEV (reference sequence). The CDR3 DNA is TGTGCCAGCAGTCTCCGGCAGGGACGCTATGGCTACACCTTC. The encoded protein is CASSLRQGRYGYTF.